This entry lists 9 T cell receptor beta chains sequenced from one sample in a study of cytomegalovirus exposure and HLA in healthy donors. Vbeta (60) and Jbeta (13) primers were used in the PCR. Measured with immunoSEQ multiplex PCR; TCRdb has only the in-frame clones, and not every one. Among roughly 100,000 clones listed, 84% were seen once. Sequenced: PBMCs. The source is a woman aged 18-30 years in good health and CMV-seropositive.

This clone has just a few counts. V usage is TRBV28 and J usage is TRBJ1-1, with TRBD1 matching 10 bases. J was trimmed by 6 bases and V by 7 bases; bases with no gene match: 20. CDR1 and CDR2 (germline): MDHEN, SYDVKM. This CDR3 has 18 amino acids. The CDR3 is CASNDRGRLGARNAEAFF. CDR3 coding DNA: TGTGCCAGCAACGACAGGGGGCGTTTGGGGGCCCGAAACGCTGAAGCTTTCTTT.

The chain joins TRBV7-3 to TRBJ2-2; D remains unclear. The V end was cut by 2 bases, the J end by 5 bases, with 9 bases between. This CDR3 comprises 14 residues. Germline V lookup: CDR1 SGHTA, CDR2 FQGTGA. CDR3 residues: CASSLAYTTGELFF. For the CDR3, the DNA is TGTGCCAGCAGCTTAGCTTATACAACCGGGGAGCTGTTTTTT.

V gene TRBV28 combines with J gene TRBJ2-7, with D perhaps matching TRBD2 (6 bases). Germline V lookup: CDR1 MDHEN, CDR2 SYDVKM. Trimming pared 10 bases from V and 4 bases from J, leaving 14 bases between. This CDR3 is 12 amino acids long. The CDR3 loop reads CATRGRLYEQYF. DNA for the CDR3: TGTGCCACCCGGGGGAGGTTATACGAGCAGTACTTC.

The chain carries TRBV28 and TRBJ1-4; TRBD1 might be the D (6 bases). This CDR3 comprises 16 residues. Germline lookup yields CDR1 MDHEN and CDR2 SYDVKM. Trimming pared 1 base from V and 4 bases from J, leaving 13 bases between. For the CDR3, the DNA is TGTGCCAGCAGTTTATTGTCTGGCAGGGGTAATGAAAAACTGTTTTTT. The encoded protein is CASSLLSGRGNEKLFF.

The chain couples TRBV5-6 to TRBJ1-1; 8 positions match TRBD1. Germline CDR1 and CDR2: SGHDT and YYEEEE. This CDR3 spans 15 amino acids. J gave up 3 bases and V 5 bases, and 9 bases lay outside the gene matches. CDR3 bases: TGTGCCAGCAGGAAGACTGGACAGGGCTACACTGAAGCTTTCTTT. Translating it yields CASRKTGQGYTEAFF.

In nucleotides, the CDR3 is TGTGCCAGCAGCCGGGAGGGCCTTTCCTACAATGAGCAGTTCTTC. This sequence encodes CASSREGLSYNEQFF. The chain links TRBV6-5 to TRBJ2-1, with 8 bases aligning to TRBD2. The germline V gene has CDR1 MNHEY and CDR2 SVGAGI. CDR3 size: 15 residues. The ends lost 6 bases at V and 1 base at J; junction bases unmatched: 5.

V is TRBV30 and J is TRBJ2-3; D is undetermined. V lost 2 bases and J lost 6, with 21 bases in between. CDR1 and CDR2 from the germline V gene are GTSNPN and SVGIG (reference sequence). This CDR3 is 16 amino acids long. The CDR3, as DNA: TGTGCCTGGAGTATAACCCCCGGTGGCGGCGGTGATACGCAGTATTTT. This codes for CAWSITPGGGGDTQYF.

The gene calls are TRBV27 and TRBJ1-1, with a possible D match to TRBD1 (6 bases). The CDR3 is 14 residues long. The V and J ends lost 5 bases and 1 base respectively, with 11 bases between them. Germline V lookup: CDR1 MNHEY, CDR2 SMNVEV (reference sequence). CDR3 residues: CASSVQGPNTEAFF. CDR3 DNA sequence: TGTGCCAGCAGTGTACAGGGCCCGAACACTGAAGCTTTCTTT.

The count of this clone is one. This chain uses TRBV15 with TRBJ2-7; the match to TRBD2 covers 12 bases. The V gene's germline CDR1 is LNHNV and CDR2 YYDKDF (reference sequence). Losses at the gene ends were 1 base for V and 0 bases for J; bases not matched to a gene: 10. The CDR3 contains 19 residues. The CDR3 nucleotides are TGTGCCACCAGCAGAGCGCCAAGGACTAGCGGGAAGAGCTCCTACGAGCAGTACTTC. It specifies CATSRAPRTSGKSSYEQYF.